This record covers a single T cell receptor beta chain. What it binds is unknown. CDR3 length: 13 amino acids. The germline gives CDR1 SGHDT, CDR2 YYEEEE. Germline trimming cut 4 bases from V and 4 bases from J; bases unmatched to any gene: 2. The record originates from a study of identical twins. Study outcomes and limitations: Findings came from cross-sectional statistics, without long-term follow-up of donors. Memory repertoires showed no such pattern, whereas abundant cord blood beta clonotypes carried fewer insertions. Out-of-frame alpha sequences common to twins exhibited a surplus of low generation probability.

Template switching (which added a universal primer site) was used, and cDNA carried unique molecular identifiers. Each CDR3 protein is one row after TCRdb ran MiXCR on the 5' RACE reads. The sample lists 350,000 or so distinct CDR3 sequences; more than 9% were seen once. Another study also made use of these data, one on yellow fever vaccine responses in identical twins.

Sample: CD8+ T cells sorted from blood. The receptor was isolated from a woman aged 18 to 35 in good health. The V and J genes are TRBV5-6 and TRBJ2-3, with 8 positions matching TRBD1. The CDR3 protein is CASSEGQADTQYF. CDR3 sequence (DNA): TGTGCCAGCAGCGAGGGACAGGCAGATACGCAGTATTTT.